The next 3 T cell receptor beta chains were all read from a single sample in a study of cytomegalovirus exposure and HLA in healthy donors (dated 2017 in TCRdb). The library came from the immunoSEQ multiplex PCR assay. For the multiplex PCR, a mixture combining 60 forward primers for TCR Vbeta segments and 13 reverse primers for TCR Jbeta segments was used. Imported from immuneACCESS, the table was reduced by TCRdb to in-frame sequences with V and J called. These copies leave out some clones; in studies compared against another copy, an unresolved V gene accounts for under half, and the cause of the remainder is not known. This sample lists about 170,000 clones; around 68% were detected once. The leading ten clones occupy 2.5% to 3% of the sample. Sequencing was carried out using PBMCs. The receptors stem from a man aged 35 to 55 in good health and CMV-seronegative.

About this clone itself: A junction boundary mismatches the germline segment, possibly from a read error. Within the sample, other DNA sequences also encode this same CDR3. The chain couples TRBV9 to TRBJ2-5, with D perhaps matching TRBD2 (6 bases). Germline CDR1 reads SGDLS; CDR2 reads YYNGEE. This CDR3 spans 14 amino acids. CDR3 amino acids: CASSVVWEVQTQYF. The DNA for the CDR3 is TGCGCCAGCAGCGTAGTTTGGGAGGTACAGACCCAGTACTTC. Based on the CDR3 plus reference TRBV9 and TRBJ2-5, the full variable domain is DSGVTQTPKHLITATGQRVTLRCSPRSGDLSVYWYQQSLDQGLQFLIQYYNGEERAKGNILERFSAQQFPDLHSELNLSSLELGDSALYFCASSVVWEVQTQYFGPGTRLLVL.

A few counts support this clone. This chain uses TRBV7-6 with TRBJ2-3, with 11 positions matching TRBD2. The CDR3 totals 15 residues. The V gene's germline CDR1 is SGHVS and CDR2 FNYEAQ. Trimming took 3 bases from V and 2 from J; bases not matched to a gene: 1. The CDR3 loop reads CASSLGLAATDTQYF. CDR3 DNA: TGTGCCAGCAGCTTGGGACTAGCGGCCACAGATACGCAGTATTTT.

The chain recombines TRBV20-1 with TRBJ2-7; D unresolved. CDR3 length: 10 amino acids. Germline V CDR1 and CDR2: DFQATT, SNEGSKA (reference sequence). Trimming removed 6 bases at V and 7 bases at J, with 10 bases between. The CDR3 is CSARLREQYF. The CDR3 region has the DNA TGCAGTGCCAGGCTTCGGGAGCAGTACTTC.